This T cell receptor beta chain stems from a study of OX40 agonist ivuxolimab in advanced cancers. Study overall: Across the patients, intravenous ivuxolimab was delivered every 2 weeks at 0.01 to 10 mg/kg.

Deletions cut 6 bases from V and 9 bases from J, with 15 bases between. The CDR3 is made up of 13 amino acids. Germline V gene lookup returns CDR1 LNHDA and CDR2 SQIVND (reference sequence). Study results and limitations: CD4+ and CD8+ T cells in blood underwent clonal expansion by week 6 at 0.1 to 3.0 mg/kg. Patients who responded partially at 0.1-3.0 mg/kg showed clonal expansion ranking among the lowest.

The study sampled blood at baseline, cycle 4 day 1, and cycle 7 day 1. With respect to this clone: As yet, its antigen is unknown.

Produced via immunoSEQ multiplex PCR; TCRdb's table is partial and in-frame only. The repertoire includes some 17,000 clones, around 90% of them detected once, and about 72% sits in the top ten. This receptor was taken from an adult with an advanced solid tumor such as melanoma, head and neck, liver or kidney cancer. The starting material was CD4+ or CD8+ T cells sorted from blood, obtained in a trial of the OX40 agonist ivuxolimab. J is TRBJ2-1 and V is TRBV19; D not resolved. The chain's CDR3 is CASSTILPSEQFF. CDR3 nucleotide sequence: TGTGCCAGTAGCACCATCCTACCCAGTGAGCAGTTCTTC.